This T cell receptor (beta chain) was recovered during a study of technical replicates of blood from a handful of donors. This clone was recorded only once. Sequencing was performed with immunoSEQ multiplex PCR; in TCRdb, only in-frame clones are kept and a portion is missing. The table records about 56,000 clones, around 96% of them present only once. CDR3 length: 14 amino acids. Germline V gene data show CDR1 as ENHRY and CDR2 as SYGVKD. The V gene end was trimmed by 2 bases and the J gene end by 5 bases; junction bases not matched to a gene: 3. J is TRBJ2-1 and V is TRBV10-3; 7 bases line up with TRBD2. The clonotype was recovered from a human donor in good health. Some clones in this sample may be carry-over from other donors' samples. The material sequenced was PBMCs. As DNA, the CDR3 is TGTGCCATCAGTGAGCGGGAGGCCAACAATGAGCAGTTCTTC. It encodes CAISEREANNEQFF.